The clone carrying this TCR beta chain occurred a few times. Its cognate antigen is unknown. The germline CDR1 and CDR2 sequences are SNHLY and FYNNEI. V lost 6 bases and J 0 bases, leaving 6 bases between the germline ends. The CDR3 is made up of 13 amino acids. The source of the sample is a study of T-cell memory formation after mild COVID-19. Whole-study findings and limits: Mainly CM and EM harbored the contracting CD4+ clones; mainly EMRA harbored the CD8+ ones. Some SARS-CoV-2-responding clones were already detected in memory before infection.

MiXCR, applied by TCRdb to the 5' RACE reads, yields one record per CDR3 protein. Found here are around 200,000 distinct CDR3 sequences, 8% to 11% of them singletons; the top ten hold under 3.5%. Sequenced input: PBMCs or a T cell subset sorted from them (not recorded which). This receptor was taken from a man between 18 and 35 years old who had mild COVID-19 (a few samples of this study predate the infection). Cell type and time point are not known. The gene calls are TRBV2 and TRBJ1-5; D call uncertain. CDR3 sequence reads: CASRVDSNQPQHF. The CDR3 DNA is TGTGCCAGCAGGGTGGATAGCAATCAGCCCCAGCATTTT.